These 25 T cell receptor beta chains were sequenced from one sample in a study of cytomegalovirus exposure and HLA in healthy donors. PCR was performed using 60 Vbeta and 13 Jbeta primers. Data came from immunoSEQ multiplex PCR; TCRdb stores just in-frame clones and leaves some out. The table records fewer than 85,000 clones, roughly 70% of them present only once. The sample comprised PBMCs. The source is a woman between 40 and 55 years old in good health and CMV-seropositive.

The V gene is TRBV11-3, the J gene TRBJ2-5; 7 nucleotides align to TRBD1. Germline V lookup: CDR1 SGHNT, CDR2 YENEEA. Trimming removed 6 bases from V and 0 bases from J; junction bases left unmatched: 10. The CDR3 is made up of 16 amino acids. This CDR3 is CASSPPSGQYQETQYF. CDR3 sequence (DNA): TGTGCCAGCAGTCCTCCGTCGGGACAGTACCAAGAGACCCAGTACTTC.

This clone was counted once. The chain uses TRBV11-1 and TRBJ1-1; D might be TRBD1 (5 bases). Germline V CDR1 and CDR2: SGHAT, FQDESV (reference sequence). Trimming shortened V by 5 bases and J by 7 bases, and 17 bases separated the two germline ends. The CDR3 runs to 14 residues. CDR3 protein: CASSIGRGGFEAFF. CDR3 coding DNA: TGTGCCAGCAGCATAGGCCGGGGGGGGTTTGAAGCTTTCTTT.

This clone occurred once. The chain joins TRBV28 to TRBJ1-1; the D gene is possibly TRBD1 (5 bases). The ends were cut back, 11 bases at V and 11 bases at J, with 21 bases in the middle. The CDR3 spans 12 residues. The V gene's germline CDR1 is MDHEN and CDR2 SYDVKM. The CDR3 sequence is CASQAGTWGAFF. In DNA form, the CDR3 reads TGTGCCTCCCAGGCGGGGACTTGGGGGGCTTTCTTT.

CDR3 coding DNA: TGTGCCAGCTCACCAAGAACAGGGGTCTTTGGAGAGCAGTACTTC. Its protein product is CASSPRTGVFGEQYF. The chain carries TRBV18 and TRBJ2-7; 7 bases are shared with TRBD1. Germline V gene data show CDR1 as KGHSH and CDR2 as LQKENI. The V gene end was trimmed by 2 bases and the J gene end by 7 bases; junction bases not matched to a gene: 11. The CDR3 is 15 residues long.

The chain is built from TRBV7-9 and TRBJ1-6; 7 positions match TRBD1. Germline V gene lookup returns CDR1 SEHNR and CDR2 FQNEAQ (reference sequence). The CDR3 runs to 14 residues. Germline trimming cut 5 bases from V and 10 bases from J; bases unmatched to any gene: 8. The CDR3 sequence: CASSPTGSMSPLHF. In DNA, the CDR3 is TGTGCCAGCAGCCCGACAGGGTCTATGTCACCCCTCCACTTT.

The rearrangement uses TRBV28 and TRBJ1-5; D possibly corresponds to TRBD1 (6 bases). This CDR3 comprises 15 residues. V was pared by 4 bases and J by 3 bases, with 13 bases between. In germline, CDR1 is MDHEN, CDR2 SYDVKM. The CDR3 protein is CASSSGHRFNQPQHF. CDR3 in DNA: TGTGCCAGCAGTTCGGGACATCGGTTCAATCAGCCCCAGCATTTT.

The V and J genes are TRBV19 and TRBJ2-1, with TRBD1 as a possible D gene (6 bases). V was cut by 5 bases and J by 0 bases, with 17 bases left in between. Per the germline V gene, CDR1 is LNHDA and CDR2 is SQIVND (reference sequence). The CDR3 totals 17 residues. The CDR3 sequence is CASSVFPTGSSYNEQFF. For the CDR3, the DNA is TGTGCCAGTAGTGTCTTCCCTACAGGGAGCTCCTACAATGAGCAGTTCTTC. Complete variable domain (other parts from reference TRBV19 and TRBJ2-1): DGGITQSPKYLFRKEGQNVTLSCEQNLNHDAMYWYRQDPGQGLRLIYYSQIVNDFQKGDIAEGYSVSREKKESFPLTVTSAQKNPTAFYLCASSVFPTGSSYNEQFFGPGTRLTVL.

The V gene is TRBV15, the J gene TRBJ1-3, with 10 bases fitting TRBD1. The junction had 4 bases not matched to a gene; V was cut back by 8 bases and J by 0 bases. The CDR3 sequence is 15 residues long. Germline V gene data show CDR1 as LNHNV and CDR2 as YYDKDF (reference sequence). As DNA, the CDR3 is TGTGCCACCGCTCGGGACAGGGGCTCTGGAAACACCATATATTTT. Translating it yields CATARDRGSGNTIYF.

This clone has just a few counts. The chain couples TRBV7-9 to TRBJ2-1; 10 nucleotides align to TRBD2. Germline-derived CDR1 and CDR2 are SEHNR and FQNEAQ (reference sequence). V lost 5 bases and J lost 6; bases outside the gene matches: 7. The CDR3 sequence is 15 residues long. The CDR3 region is CASSPQRGGPNEQFF. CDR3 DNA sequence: TGTGCCAGCAGCCCCCAGCGGGGGGGACCCAATGAGCAGTTCTTC.

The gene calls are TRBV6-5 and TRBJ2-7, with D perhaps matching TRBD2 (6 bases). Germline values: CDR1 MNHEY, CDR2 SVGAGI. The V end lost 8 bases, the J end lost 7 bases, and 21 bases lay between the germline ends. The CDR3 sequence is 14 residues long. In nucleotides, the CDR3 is TGTGCCAGCGGGACTCACAGCGGAATTGGGGAGCAGTACTTC. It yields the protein CASGTHSGIGEQYF.

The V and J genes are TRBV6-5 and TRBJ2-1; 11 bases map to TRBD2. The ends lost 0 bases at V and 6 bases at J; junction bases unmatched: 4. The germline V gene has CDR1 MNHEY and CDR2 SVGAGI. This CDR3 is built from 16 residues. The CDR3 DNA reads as TGTGCCAGCAGTTACTCGATTGGACTAGCGGGCAATGAGCAGTTCTTC. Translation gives CASSYSIGLAGNEQFF.

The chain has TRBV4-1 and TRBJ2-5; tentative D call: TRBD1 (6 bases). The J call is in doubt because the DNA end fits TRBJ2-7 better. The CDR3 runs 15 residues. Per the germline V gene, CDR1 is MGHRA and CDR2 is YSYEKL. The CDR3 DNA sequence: TGCGCCAGCAGCCAAGAGATCCAGGGGTGGCGCGAGCAGTACTTC. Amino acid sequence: CASSQEIQGWREQYF.

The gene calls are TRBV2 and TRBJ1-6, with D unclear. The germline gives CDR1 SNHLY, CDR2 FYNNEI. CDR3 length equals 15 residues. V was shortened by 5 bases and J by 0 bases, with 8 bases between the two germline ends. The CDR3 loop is CASSIQSSYNSPLHF. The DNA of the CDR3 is TGTGCCAGCAGTATCCAGTCCTCCTATAATTCACCCCTCCACTTT.

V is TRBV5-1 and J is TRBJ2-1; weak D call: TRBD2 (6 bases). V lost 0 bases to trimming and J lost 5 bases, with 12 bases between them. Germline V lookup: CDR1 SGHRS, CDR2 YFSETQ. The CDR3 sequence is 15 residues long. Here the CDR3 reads CASSLDPGLNNEQFF. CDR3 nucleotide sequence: TGCGCCAGCAGCTTGGACCCGGGACTTAACAATGAGCAGTTCTTC.

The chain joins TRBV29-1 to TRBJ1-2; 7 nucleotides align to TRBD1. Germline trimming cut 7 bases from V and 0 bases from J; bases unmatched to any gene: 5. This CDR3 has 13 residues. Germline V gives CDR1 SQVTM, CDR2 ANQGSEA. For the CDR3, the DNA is TGCAGCGCCGGGACAGAAGCTAACTATGGCTACACCTTC. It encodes CSAGTEANYGYTF.

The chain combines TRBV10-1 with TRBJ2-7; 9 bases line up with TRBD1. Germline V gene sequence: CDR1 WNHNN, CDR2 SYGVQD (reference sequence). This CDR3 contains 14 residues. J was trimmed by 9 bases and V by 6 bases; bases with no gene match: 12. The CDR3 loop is CASRYRGLGNAQYF. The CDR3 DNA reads TGCGCCAGCAGGTACAGGGGGCTCGGGAATGCGCAGTACTTC.

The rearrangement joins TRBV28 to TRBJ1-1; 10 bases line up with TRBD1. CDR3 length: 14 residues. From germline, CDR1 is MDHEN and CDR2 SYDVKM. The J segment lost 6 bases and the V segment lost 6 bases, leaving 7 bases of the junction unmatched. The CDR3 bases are TGTGCCAGCAGCGTGACAGGGGGCGGCCCTGAAGCTTTCTTT. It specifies CASSVTGGGPEAFF.

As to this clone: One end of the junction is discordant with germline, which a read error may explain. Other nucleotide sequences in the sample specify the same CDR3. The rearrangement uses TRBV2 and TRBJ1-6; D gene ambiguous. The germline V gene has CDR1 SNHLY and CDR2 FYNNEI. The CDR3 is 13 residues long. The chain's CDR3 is CASSVNYNSPLHF. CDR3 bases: TGTGCCAGTTCGGTGAACTATAATTCCCCCCTCCACTTT.

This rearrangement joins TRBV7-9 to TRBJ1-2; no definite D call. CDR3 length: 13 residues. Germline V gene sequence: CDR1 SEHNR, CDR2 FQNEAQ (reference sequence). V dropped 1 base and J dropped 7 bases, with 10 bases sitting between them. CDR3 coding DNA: TGTGCCAGCAGCTTAGAACGCGTTCTTGGCTACACCTTC. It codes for CASSLERVLGYTF.

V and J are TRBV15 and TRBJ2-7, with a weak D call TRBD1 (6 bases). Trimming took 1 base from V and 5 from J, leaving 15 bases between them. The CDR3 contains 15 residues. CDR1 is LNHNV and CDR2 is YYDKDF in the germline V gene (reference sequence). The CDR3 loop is CATSRVRDTGDEQYF. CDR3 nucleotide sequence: TGTGCCACCAGCAGAGTCCGGGACACTGGGGACGAGCAGTACTTC.

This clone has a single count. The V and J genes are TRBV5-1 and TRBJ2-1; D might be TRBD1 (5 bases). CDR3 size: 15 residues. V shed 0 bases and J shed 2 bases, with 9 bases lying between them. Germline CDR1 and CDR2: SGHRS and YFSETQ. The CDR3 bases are TGCGCCAGCAGCTTGGGGCAGGGCGCCTACAATGAGCAGTTCTTC. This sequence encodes CASSLGQGAYNEQFF. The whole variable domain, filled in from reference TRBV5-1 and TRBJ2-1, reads KAGVTQTPRYLIKTRGQQVTLSCSPISGHRSVSWYQQTPGQGLQFLFEYFSETQRNKGNFPGRFSGRQFSNSRSEMNVSTLELGDSALYLCASSLGQGAYNEQFFGPGTRLTVL.

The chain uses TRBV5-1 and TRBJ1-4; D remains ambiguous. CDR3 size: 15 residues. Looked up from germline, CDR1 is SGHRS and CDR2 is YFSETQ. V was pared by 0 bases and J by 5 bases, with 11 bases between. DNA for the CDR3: TGCGCCAGCAGCTTGGAGGCAGGCAGGAATGAAAAACTGTTTTTT. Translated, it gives CASSLEAGRNEKLFF.

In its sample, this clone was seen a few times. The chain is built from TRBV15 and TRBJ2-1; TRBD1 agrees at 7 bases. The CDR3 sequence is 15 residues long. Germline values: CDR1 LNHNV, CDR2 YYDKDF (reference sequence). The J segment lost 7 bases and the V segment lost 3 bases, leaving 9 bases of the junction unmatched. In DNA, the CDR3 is TGTGCCACCAGCAGGAACAGGGGTGAAGGGAATGAGCAGTTCTTC. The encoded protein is CATSRNRGEGNEQFF.

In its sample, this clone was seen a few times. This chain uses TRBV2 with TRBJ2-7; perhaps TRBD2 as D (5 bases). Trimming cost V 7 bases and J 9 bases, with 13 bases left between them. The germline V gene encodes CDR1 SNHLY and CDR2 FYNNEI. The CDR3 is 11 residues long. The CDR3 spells CASKPTAGQYF. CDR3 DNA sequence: TGTGCCAGCAAGCCTACCGCGGGGCAGTACTTC.

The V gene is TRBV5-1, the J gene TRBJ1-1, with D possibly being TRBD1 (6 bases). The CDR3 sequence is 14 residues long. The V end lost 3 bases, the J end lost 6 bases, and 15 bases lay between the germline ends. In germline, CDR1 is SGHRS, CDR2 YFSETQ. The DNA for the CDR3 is TGCGCCAGCAGCTCACAGGGATGGGATGCTGAAGCTTTCTTT. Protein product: CASSSQGWDAEAFF.